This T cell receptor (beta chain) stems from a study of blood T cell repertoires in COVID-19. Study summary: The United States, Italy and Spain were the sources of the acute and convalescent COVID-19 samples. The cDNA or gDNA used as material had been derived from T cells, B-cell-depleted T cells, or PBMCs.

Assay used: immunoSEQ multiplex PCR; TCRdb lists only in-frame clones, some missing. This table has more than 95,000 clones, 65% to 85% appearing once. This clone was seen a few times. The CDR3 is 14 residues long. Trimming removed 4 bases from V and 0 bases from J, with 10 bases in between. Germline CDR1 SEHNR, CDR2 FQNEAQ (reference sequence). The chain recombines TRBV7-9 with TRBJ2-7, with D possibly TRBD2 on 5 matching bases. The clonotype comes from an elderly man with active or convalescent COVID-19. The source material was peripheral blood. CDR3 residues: CASSSLTISYEQYF. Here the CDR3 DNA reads TGTGCCAGCAGCTCCCTGACTATCTCCTACGAGCAGTACTTC.